Listed below are T cell receptor beta chains from one sample, sequenced in a study of T cells in Graves' hyperthyroidism and ophthalmopathy. TCRdb passed the multiplex PCR reads through MiXCR, listing each CDR3 protein once. Of 550,000 to 600,000 distinct CDR3 sequences detected, approximately 15% appear once; the ten largest clones hold roughly 7%. Sequencing was carried out using blood. All receptors come from a woman in her late teens or twenties with Graves' ophthalmopathy. CDR3s include the opening cysteine and the closing phenylalanine or tryptophan. The order of the fields is V gene, clone size, D gene, J gene, CDR3 protein, CDR3 DNA. The D gene is left open where the match is weak. Clone size is not always given. Where it is, it says once, few, many or a class for expanded clones.

TRBV12-5,many,NA,TRBJ2-7,CASGLVPRPGEGYEQYF,TGTGCTAGTGGTTTGGTTCCCCGACCGGGTGAAGGCTACGAGCAGTACTTC
TRBV20-1,many,NA,TRBJ1-1,CSARIFGLNTEAFF,TGCAGTGCTAGAATATTTGGGTTGAACACTGAAGCTTTCTTT
TRBV29-1,NA,NA,TRBJ2-1,CSVEVAAWGISYNEQFF,TGCAGCGTTGAAGTGGCAGCTTGGGGTATCTCCTACAATGAGCAGTTCTTC
TRBV6-1,few,NA,TRBJ1-2,CASSDHSGGATYGYTF,TGTGCCAGCAGTGACCATTCGGGGGGGGCGACCTATGGCTACACCTTC
TRBV3-1,NA,NA,TRBJ1-3,CASSPRHYSSGNTIYF,TGTGCCAGCAGCCCCAGACACTACAGCTCTGGAAACACCATATATTTT
TRBV7-9,NA,TRBD2,TRBJ2-1,CASSFRTSGRTYNEQFF,TGTGCCAGCAGCTTTCGGACTAGCGGGAGGACTTACAATGAGCAGTTCTTC
TRBV11-2,once,NA,TRBJ2-5,CASSLGGASREETQYF,TGTGCCAGCAGCTTAGGTGGGGCTAGCCGAGAAGAGACCCAGTACTTC
TRBV12-3/TRBV12-4,many,TRBD1,TRBJ1-1,CAETGGTEAFF,TGTGCCGAGACAGGGGGCACTGAAGCTTTCTTT
TRBV19,many,TRBD1,TRBJ1-1,CASTFRGMNTEAFF,TGTGCCAGTACTTTCAGGGGGATGAACACTGAAGCTTTCTTT
TRBV7-2,many,NA,TRBJ2-3,CASSYLGNSASTDTQYF,TGTGCCAGCAGCTACCTAGGGAACAGCGCTAGCACAGATACGCAGTATTTT
TRBV10-3,NA,TRBD1,TRBJ1-1,CAISESGQMNTEAFF,TGTGCCATCAGTGAGTCGGGACAGATGAACACTGAAGCTTTCTTT
TRBV6-1,many,TRBD2,TRBJ2-7,CASSSSAGKGSYEQYF,TGTGCCAGCAGTTCGTCAGCGGGAAAAGGCTCCTACGAGCAGTACTTC
TRBV3-1,many,NA,TRBJ2-1,CASSQLGEEQFF,TGTGCCAGCAGCCAACTGGGGGAAGAGCAGTTCTTC
TRBV7-2,many,NA,TRBJ2-5,CASSLDRWRETQYF,TGTGCCAGCAGCTTAGATAGGTGGAGAGAGACCCAGTACTTC
TRBV11-2,many,TRBD2,TRBJ2-1,CASSKREGLNEQFF,TGTGCCAGCTCCAAGCGGGAGGGCCTCAATGAGCAGTTCTTC
TRBV4-3,NA,NA,TRBJ2-6,CASSQDDGQLYSGANVLTF,TGCGCCAGCAGCCAAGATGACGGACAGCTATACTCTGGGGCCAACGTCCTGACTTTC
TRBV18,few,NA,TRBJ1-5,CASSPTSRTDSNQPQHF,TGTGCCAGCTCACCTACGAGTCGGACGGATAGCAATCAGCCCCAGCATTTT
TRBV7-2,many,NA,TRBJ1-5,CASSGEAGLGQPQHF,TGTGCCAGCAGCGGGGAGGCTGGGTTAGGCCAGCCCCAGCATTTT
TRBV7-3,many,TRBD2,TRBJ2-2,CASSLMATSGSVTGELFF,TGTGCCAGCAGCCTTATGGCGACTAGCGGGAGCGTGACCGGGGAGCTGTTTTTT
TRBV6-2/TRBV6-3,NA,NA,TRBJ2-3,CASSYNGGISTDTQYF,TGTGCCAGCAGTTACAACGGCGGGATAAGCACAGATACGCAGTATTTT
TRBV20-1,many,TRBD2,TRBJ2-3,CSATPLAGVTDTQYF,TGCAGTGCTACCCCACTAGCGGGAGTAACAGATACGCAGTATTTT
TRBV7-9,many,NA,TRBJ2-1,CASSSRGGDRRGQFF,TGTGCCAGCAGCTCACGTGGGGGGGACAGGCGAGGGCAGTTCTTC
TRBV7-3,few,NA,TRBJ2-2,CASSFQGVTGTGELFF,TGTGCCAGCAGCTTTCAAGGGGTTACTGGCACCGGGGAGCTGTTTTTT
TRBV30,many,NA,TRBJ2-2,CAWSVPWVVGELFF,TGTGCCTGGAGTGTACCATGGGTTGTCGGGGAGCTGTTTTTT
TRBV7-3,many,TRBD2,TRBJ2-3,CASSFLAGGMTDTQYF,TGTGCCAGCAGCTTTCTAGCGGGAGGGATGACAGATACGCAGTATTTT
TRBV18,many,NA,TRBJ1-5,CASSPGIGADNQPQHF,TGTGCCAGCTCACCAGGGATAGGGGCGGATAATCAGCCCCAGCATTTT